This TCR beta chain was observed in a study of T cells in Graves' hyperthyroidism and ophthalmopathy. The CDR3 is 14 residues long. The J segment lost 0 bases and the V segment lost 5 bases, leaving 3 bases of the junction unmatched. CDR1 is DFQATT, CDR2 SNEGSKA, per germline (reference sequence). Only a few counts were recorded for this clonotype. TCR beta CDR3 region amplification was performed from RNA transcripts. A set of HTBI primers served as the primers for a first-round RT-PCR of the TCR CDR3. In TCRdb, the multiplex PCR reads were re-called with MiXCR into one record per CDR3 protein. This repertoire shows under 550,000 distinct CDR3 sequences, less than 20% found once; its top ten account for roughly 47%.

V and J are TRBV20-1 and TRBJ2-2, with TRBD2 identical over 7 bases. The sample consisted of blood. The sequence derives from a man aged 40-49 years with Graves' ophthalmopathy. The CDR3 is CSASTSTNTGELFF. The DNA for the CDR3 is TGCAGTGCTTCGACTAGCACGAACACCGGGGAGCTGTTTTTT.